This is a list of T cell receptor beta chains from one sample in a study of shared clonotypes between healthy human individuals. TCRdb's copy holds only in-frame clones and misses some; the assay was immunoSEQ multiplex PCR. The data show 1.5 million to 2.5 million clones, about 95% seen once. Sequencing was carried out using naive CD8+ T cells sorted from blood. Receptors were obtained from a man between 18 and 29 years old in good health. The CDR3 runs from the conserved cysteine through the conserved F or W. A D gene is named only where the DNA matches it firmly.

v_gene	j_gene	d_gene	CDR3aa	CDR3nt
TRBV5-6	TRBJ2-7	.	CASSWVRGTSYEQYF	TGTGCCAGCAGCTGGGTACGGGGGACCTCCTACGAGCAGTACTTC
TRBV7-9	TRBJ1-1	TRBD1	CASSWPDRDYMNTEAFF	TGTGCCAGCAGCTGGCCGGACAGGGACTACATGAACACTGAAGCTTTCTTT
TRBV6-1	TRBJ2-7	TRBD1	CASSELGTGTTSGQYF	TGTGCCAGCAGTGAATTAGGGACAGGGACGACCTCGGGGCAGTACTTC
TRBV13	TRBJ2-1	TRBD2	CASSLLVAGEGYNEQFF	TGTGCCAGCAGCTTACTTGTAGCGGGAGAGGGCTACAATGAGCAGTTCTTC
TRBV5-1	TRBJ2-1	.	CASSLSLDYEQFF	TGCGCCAGCAGCTTGAGCCTAGACTATGAGCAGTTCTTC
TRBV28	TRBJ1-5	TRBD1	CASSVEPGQGRNSNQPQHF	TGTGCCAGCAGTGTAGAGCCGGGACAGGGGCGCAATAGCAATCAGCCCCAGCATTTT
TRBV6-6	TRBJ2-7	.	CASGQKRGREPYEQYF	TGTGCCAGCGGCCAAAAGAGGGGTCGGGAGCCCTACGAGCAGTACTTC
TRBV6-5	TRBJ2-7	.	CASSYARGTPLEQYF	TGTGCCAGCAGTTACGCCCGCGGGACACCCCTTGAGCAGTACTTC
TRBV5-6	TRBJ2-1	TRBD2	CASSWSGRGHNEQFF	TGTGCCAGCAGTTGGAGCGGGAGAGGGCACAATGAGCAGTTCTTC
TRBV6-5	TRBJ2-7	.	CASSYSTYREDEQYF	TGTGCCAGCAGTTACTCGACATACAGGGAAGACGAGCAGTACTTC
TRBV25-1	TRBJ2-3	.	CASSGVNPRGTDTQYF	TGTGCCAGCAGTGGTGTAAACCCACGAGGCACAGATACGCAGTATTTT
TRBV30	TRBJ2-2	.	CAWQPGTTNTGELFF	TGTGCCTGGCAACCCGGGACCACGAACACCGGGGAGCTGTTTTTT
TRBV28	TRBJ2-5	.	CASSLSWGRRGQETQYF	TGTGCCAGCAGTCTCTCATGGGGCAGAAGAGGGCAAGAGACCCAGTACTTC
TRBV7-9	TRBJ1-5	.	CASSLAIGDQPQHF	TGTGCCAGCAGCTTAGCCATTGGGGATCAGCCCCAGCATTTT
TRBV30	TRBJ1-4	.	CAWSFTGGTNEKLFF	TGTGCCTGGAGTTTCACGGGGGGAACTAATGAAAAACTGTTTTTT
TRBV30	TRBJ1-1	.	CAWSWDTNTEAFF	TGTGCCTGGAGTTGGGACACGAACACTGAAGCTTTCTTT
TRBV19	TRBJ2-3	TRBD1	CASSIGDRSITHTQYF	TGTGCCAGTAGTATAGGGGACAGGTCTATCACTCATACGCAGTATTTT
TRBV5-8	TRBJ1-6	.	CASSLVLGDPFLYNSPLHF	TGTGCCAGCAGCTTGGTATTAGGGGACCCTTTCCTCTATAATTCACCCCTCCACTTT
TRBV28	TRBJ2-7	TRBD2	CASRGAGSFYEQYF	TGTGCCAGCAGAGGAGCGGGAAGTTTCTACGAGCAGTACTTC
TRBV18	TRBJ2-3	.	CASSRSDATDTQYF	TGTGCCAGCTCCCGCTCGGACGCCACAGATACGCAGTATTTT
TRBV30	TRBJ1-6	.	CAWSGGGSPLHF	TGTGCCTGGAGTGGGGGCGGGTCACCCCTCCACTTT
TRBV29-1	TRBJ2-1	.	CSVEAPQYNEQFF	TGCAGCGTTGAAGCACCACAATACAATGAGCAGTTCTTC
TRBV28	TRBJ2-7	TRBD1	CASRHRGLAVPYEQYF	TGTGCCAGCAGACACAGGGGCCTTGCGGTCCCTTACGAGCAGTACTTC
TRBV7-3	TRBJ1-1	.	CASSDYLHTEAFF	TGTGCCAGCAGCGACTATCTCCACACTGAAGCTTTCTTT
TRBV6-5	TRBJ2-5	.	CASSSRETQYF	TGTGCCAGCAGTTCCCGAGAGACCCAGTACTTC